This entry is about one T cell receptor beta chain. Antigen: not known. The treatment was: oral pan-JAK inhibitor, 5-10 mg twice daily. Sampling of alopecia areata patients yielded lesional scalp punch biopsies as well as peripheral blood. Following extraction, RNA underwent reverse transcription to cDNA, which served as the sequencing template. Assay: immunoSEQ multiplex PCR; the TCRdb copy retains only in-frame clones and omits some. The sample includes approximately 160,000 clones, 55% to 75% of them seen just once. This record comes from a study of CD8+ T cells in alopecia areata. Points from the study as a whole: Amid tofacitinib therapy, many expanded lesional clones stayed present in scalp and blood. Higher clonality and more expanded CD8+ clones appeared in lesional than normal scalp.

The CDR3 extends over 16 amino acids. The ends were cut back, 7 bases at V and 4 bases at J, with 22 bases in the middle. Germline values: CDR1 LNHDA, CDR2 SQIVND (reference sequence). Sequences were derived from CD4+ T cells sorted from blood, sampled at week 24, from a patient treated with tofacitinib. This clonotype was obtained from a human donor with alopecia areata. The chain links TRBV19 to TRBJ1-1, with D maybe TRBD1 (5 bases). The CDR3, as DNA: TGTGCCAGTACTACGAATTGGGGGACGTCGGGCACTGAAGCTTTCTTT. Amino acids: CASTTNWGTSGTEAFF.